This TCR beta chain was identified in a study of blood T cell repertoires in COVID-19. CDR1 is SGDLS, CDR2 YYNGEE, per germline. With 3 bases clipped from V and 7 bases from J, the junction kept 5 bases outside the gene matches. The CDR3 has 14 amino acids. Profiling relied on immunoSEQ multiplex PCR, and the TCRdb table lists in-frame clones only, not all of them. The table has 120,000 or so clones, around 82% seen once. The source material was peripheral blood. This TCR was sampled from a woman younger than 45 who had recovered from COVID-19. The rearrangement links TRBV9 to TRBJ1-4, with 8 bases matching TRBD1. CDR3 protein: CASSAGQGPEKLFF. CDR3 DNA sequence: TGTGCCAGCAGCGCCGGACAGGGTCCTGAAAAACTGTTTTTT.